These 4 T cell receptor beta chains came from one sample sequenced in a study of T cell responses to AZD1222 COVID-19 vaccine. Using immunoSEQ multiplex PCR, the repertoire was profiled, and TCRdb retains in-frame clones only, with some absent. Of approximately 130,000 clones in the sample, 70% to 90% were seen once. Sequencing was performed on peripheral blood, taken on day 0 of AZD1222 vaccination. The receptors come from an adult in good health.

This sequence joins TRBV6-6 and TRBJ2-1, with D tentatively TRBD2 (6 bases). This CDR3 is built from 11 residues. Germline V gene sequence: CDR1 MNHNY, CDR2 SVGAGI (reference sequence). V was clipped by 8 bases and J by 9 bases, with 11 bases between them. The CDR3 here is CASLEGSEQFF. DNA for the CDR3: TGTGCCAGCTTGGAGGGTTCTGAGCAGTTCTTC.

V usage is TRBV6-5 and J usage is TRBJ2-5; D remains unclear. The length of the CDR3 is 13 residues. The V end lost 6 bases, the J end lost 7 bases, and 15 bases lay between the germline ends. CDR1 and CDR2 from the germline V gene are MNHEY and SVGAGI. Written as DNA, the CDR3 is TGTGCCAGCAGGCCATCCCGTTTTTGGACCCAGTACTTC. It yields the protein CASRPSRFWTQYF.

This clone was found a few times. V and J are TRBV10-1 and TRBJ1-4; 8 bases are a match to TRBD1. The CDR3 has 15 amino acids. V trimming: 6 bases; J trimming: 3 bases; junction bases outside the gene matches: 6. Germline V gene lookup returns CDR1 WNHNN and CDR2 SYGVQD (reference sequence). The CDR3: CASRGGQGANEKLFF. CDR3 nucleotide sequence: TGCGCCAGCAGGGGTGGACAGGGAGCTAATGAAAAACTGTTTTTT.

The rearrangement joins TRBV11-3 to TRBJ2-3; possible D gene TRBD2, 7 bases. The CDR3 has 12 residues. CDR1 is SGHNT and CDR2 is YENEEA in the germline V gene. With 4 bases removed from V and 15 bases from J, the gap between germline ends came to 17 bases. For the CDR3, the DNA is TGTGCCAGCAGCTCCCGCGGGGGCCCCTACTATTTT. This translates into CASSSRGGPYYF.